One sample yielded the 27 T cell receptor beta chains listed below, sequenced in a study of shared clonotypes between healthy human individuals. Only in-frame clones appear in the TCRdb table, and some are missing; sequencing was by immunoSEQ multiplex PCR. Of some 2,100,000 clones listed, about 94% were seen once; the top ten hold roughly 0.13%. The sample taken for sequencing was naive CD4+ T cells sorted from blood. As to subset: CD45RA+ positively selected. These receptors all stem from a man younger than 30 in good health.

The V and J genes are TRBV6-4 and TRBJ2-1; 9 bases agree with TRBD2. Trimming removed 2 bases from V and 5 bases from J; junction bases left unmatched: 4. This CDR3 comprises 15 residues. CDR1 is MRHNA and CDR2 is SNTAGT in the germline V gene. CDR3 bases: TGTGCCAGCAGTGACGCGGGGGGGATGCACAATGAGCAGTTCTTC. This sequence encodes CASSDAGGMHNEQFF.

The V gene is TRBV2, the J gene TRBJ1-1; 8 bases are shared with TRBD1. Germline CDR1 SNHLY, CDR2 FYNNEI. The CDR3 totals 14 residues. J lost 6 bases, V lost 4 bases, and 7 bases had no gene match. The CDR3 spells CASSATLQGAEAFF. The CDR3 DNA follows: TGTGCCAGCAGTGCTACTTTACAGGGGGCTGAAGCTTTCTTT.

The chain is built from TRBV6-5 and TRBJ2-1, with TRBD2 as a possible D gene (6 bases). Germline V gives CDR1 MNHEY, CDR2 SVGAGI. The CDR3 is made up of 14 amino acids. Trimming removed 5 bases at V and 12 bases at J, with 20 bases between. The CDR3 sequence: CASSRGDPRGGQFF. As DNA, the CDR3 is TGTGCCAGCAGTCGCGGGGACCCTAGGGGAGGGCAGTTCTTC.

The rearrangement joins TRBV4-1 to TRBJ2-2; TRBD1 aligns across 8 bases. The CDR3 has 17 residues. V lost 0 bases, J lost 2 bases, and 5 bases stayed unmatched. CDR1 and CDR2 from the germline V gene are MGHRA and YSYEKL. As DNA, the CDR3 is TGCGCCAGCAGCCAAGATGGGGGACAGGCCAACACCGGGGAGCTGTTTTTT. It codes for CASSQDGGQANTGELFF.

This rearrangement joins TRBV6-1 to TRBJ1-2; 8 bases agree with TRBD1. The CDR3 runs 14 residues. The V segment lost 6 bases and the J segment 1 base; nucleotides outside the gene matches: 4. CDR1 MNHNS and CDR2 SASEGT come from the germline V gene. CDR3 loop: CASRTGGDNYGYTF. In DNA, the CDR3 is TGTGCCAGCAGAACAGGGGGGGATAACTATGGCTACACCTTC.

Note on this clone: The sample holds other DNA sequences that translate to the same CDR3. The V and J genes are TRBV19 and TRBJ1-1; TRBD1 aligns across 7 bases. The CDR3 length is 15 residues. Germline V gives CDR1 LNHDA, CDR2 SQIVND (reference sequence). The V segment lost 1 base and the J segment 1 base; nucleotides outside the gene matches: 3. The CDR3 spells CASSIGGQTNTEAFF. CDR3 sequence (DNA): TGTGCCAGTAGTATAGGGGGACAGACGAACACTGAAGCTTTCTTT.

The CDR3 is CASSDYSSEAFF. For the CDR3, the DNA is TGTGCCAGCAGTGACTACAGTAGTGAAGCTTTCTTT. This chain links TRBV6-1 with TRBJ1-1; D gene uncertain. Germline V gene data show CDR1 as MNHNS and CDR2 as SASEGT. The CDR3 runs 12 residues. V gave up 3 bases and J gave up 7 bases, with 9 bases separating them.

This clone was recorded only once. V and J are TRBV11-2 and TRBJ2-7, with D possibly TRBD1 on 5 matching bases. Germline CDR1 reads SGHAT; CDR2 reads FQNNGV. There are 14 residues in the CDR3. Trimming took off 4 bases at V and 4 bases at J, with 14 bases between the two ends. The CDR3 DNA reads as TGTGCCAGCAGCTCCGCTGGGGCAGGATACGAGCAGTACTTC. This translates into CASSSAGAGYEQYF.

V gene TRBV5-4 combines with J gene TRBJ2-3; 7 bases are shared with TRBD2. Germline loops: CDR1 SGHNT, CDR2 YYREEE (reference sequence). Trimming removed 7 bases from V and 3 bases from J; junction bases left unmatched: 8. The CDR3 contains 14 residues. CDR3 amino acids: CASRSGLATDTQYF. The CDR3 bases are TGTGCCAGCCGTAGCGGGCTGGCTACAGATACGCAGTATTTT.

The CDR3 DNA is TGTGCCAGCAGCCGCAGCGGCCTTTCTAACTATGGCTACACCTTC. This encodes CASSRSGLSNYGYTF. The chain joins TRBV5-5 to TRBJ1-2; no firm D call. This CDR3 contains 15 residues. Germline CDR1 and CDR2: SGHKS and YYEKEE (reference sequence). V was trimmed by 4 bases and J by 0 bases, leaving 13 bases between them.

The chain combines TRBV7-2 with TRBJ2-3; either TRBD1 or TRBD2 may supply D (7 bases each). The length of the CDR3 is 15 residues. V was pared by 5 bases and J by 1 base, with 13 bases between. Germline-derived CDR1 and CDR2 are SGHTA and FQGNSA. CDR3 residues: CASSQPGGGTDTQYF. The CDR3 bases are TGTGCCAGCAGCCAGCCAGGGGGGGGCACAGATACGCAGTATTTT.

The chain is built from TRBV5-1 and TRBJ1-1, with 7 nucleotides matching TRBD1. After removal of 2 bases from V and 2 bases from J, the junction contained 9 bases not matched to a gene. The CDR3 consists of 16 residues. Germline values: CDR1 SGHRS, CDR2 YFSETQ. The chain's CDR3 is CASSFSPGQTNTEAFF. The CDR3 DNA follows: TGCGCCAGCAGCTTTTCCCCGGGACAGACTAACACTGAAGCTTTCTTT.

The CDR3 DNA follows: TGTGCCAGCAGCCCTCCCGCCTCAACTAGCACAGATACGCAGTATTTT. Translation gives CASSPPASTSTDTQYF. The chain links TRBV5-4 to TRBJ2-3; D is undetermined. Germline V gene lookup returns CDR1 SGHNT and CDR2 YYREEE (reference sequence). The CDR3 is made up of 16 amino acids. The ends were cut back, 4 bases at V and 0 bases at J, with 15 bases in the middle.

This rearrangement joins TRBV30 to TRBJ2-3; a possible D gene is TRBD2 (6 bases). V dropped 4 bases and J dropped 2 bases, with 10 bases sitting between them. This CDR3 is built from 13 residues. Germline CDR1 GTSNPN, CDR2 SVGIG (reference sequence). CDR3 amino acids: CAWNGGNTDTQYF. The CDR3 DNA is TGTGCCTGGAATGGGGGGAACACAGATACGCAGTATTTT.

A note on this clone: An end of the junction differs from the germline gene, which may be a read error. The rearrangement uses TRBV4-2 and TRBJ2-5; D may be TRBD2 (6 bases). In germline, CDR1 is LGHNA, CDR2 YNFKEQ. CDR3 length: 12 amino acids. The CDR3 bases are TGTGCCAGCAACCCTCTCCGGGAGAACCAGTACTTC. This translates into CASNPLRENQYF.

J is TRBJ1-3 and V is TRBV7-9; D ambiguous. V dropped 0 bases and J dropped 0 bases, with 9 bases sitting between them. The CDR3 loop spans 16 amino acids. In germline, CDR1 is SEHNR, CDR2 FQNEAQ (reference sequence). The CDR3 spells CASSLAMRFSGNTIYF. DNA for the CDR3: TGTGCCAGCAGCTTAGCGATGCGGTTCTCTGGAAACACCATATATTTT. The entire variable domain, with the rest obtained from reference TRBV7-9 and TRBJ1-3, is as follows: DTGVSQNPRHKITKRGQNVTFRCDPISEHNRLYWYRQTLGQGPEFLTYFQNEAQLEKSRLLSDRFSAERPKGSFSTLEIQRTEQGDSAMYLCASSLAMRFSGNTIYFGEGSWLTVV.

The chain links TRBV2 to TRBJ2-5; D may be TRBD1 (6 bases). The CDR3 is 14 amino acids. CDR1 is SNHLY and CDR2 is FYNNEI in the germline V gene. V was trimmed by 3 bases and J by 5 bases, leaving 13 bases between them. In DNA form, the CDR3 reads TGTGCCAGCAGTGATTTGCAGGGGCGCGAGACCCAGTACTTC. It translates to CASSDLQGRETQYF. Supplemented by reference TRBV2 and TRBJ2-5, the full variable domain reads EPEVTQTPSHQVTQMGQEVILRCVPISNHLYFYWYRQILGQKVEFLVSFYNNEISEKSEIFDDQFSVERPDGSNFTLKIRSTKLEDSAMYFCASSDLQGRETQYFGPGTRLLVL.

The CDR3 bases are TGTGCCAGCTCACCTGTGTTCCCTGGGCAAGAGACCCAGTACTTC. It specifies CASSPVFPGQETQYF. This chain links TRBV18 with TRBJ2-5; D is ambiguous. CDR1 and CDR2 from the germline V gene are KGHSH and LQKENI. Trimming pared 3 bases from V and 2 bases from J, leaving 13 bases between. There are 15 residues in the CDR3.

The rearrangement links TRBV2 to TRBJ2-3, with a possible D match to TRBD2 (5 bases). There are 13 residues in the CDR3. V was pared by 3 bases and J by 3 bases, with 7 bases between. Germline V lookup: CDR1 SNHLY, CDR2 FYNNEI. The CDR3 reads CASSDSGTDTQYF. In DNA form, the CDR3 reads TGTGCCAGCAGTGACTCGGGAACAGATACGCAGTATTTT.

On this clone itself: The same CDR3 can be traced to other DNA sequences in this sample. The V gene is TRBV30, the J gene TRBJ1-1, with TRBD1 as a possible D gene (5 bases). The CDR3 is made up of 13 amino acids. The V gene's germline CDR1 is GTSNPN and CDR2 SVGIG (reference sequence). V was shortened by 0 bases and J by 5 bases, with 10 bases between the two germline ends. CDR3 sequence reads: CAWSVRGGTEAFF. The DNA of the CDR3 is TGTGCCTGGAGTGTACGGGGGGGGACTGAAGCTTTCTTT.

The rearrangement uses TRBV25-1 and TRBJ2-3; a possible D gene is TRBD2 (7 bases). V was cut by 3 bases and J by 0 bases, with 13 bases left in between. CDR1 and CDR2 from the germline V gene are MGHDK and SYGVNS. The CDR3 sequence is 16 residues long. DNA of the CDR3: TGTGCCAGCAGTGAGGGGGGGCGGACTAGCACAGATACGCAGTATTTT. Translation: CASSEGGRTSTDTQYF.

V and J are TRBV27 and TRBJ1-3; D is undetermined. CDR3 size: 17 residues. V was pared by 0 bases and J by 0 bases, with 12 bases between. Germline CDR1 MNHEY, CDR2 SMNVEV (reference sequence). CDR3 sequence: CASSLSIPGPSGNTIYF. The DNA of the CDR3 is TGTGCCAGCAGTTTATCGATCCCAGGACCCTCTGGAAACACCATATATTTT.

A remark on this clone: The sample contains more than one DNA sequence encoding this CDR3. This chain joins TRBV6-5 and TRBJ2-7; no clear D gene. Germline V gives CDR1 MNHEY, CDR2 SVGAGI. Deletions cut 2 bases from V and 4 bases from J, with 9 bases between. The CDR3 has 13 amino acids. CDR3: CASSYGLTYEQYF. In DNA form, the CDR3 reads TGTGCCAGCAGTTACGGCCTGACGTACGAGCAGTACTTC.

The chain has TRBV5-6 and TRBJ2-1; the match to TRBD2 covers 8 bases. Germline V gene lookup returns CDR1 SGHDT and CDR2 YYEEEE. Losses at the gene ends were 1 base for V and 14 bases for J; bases not matched to a gene: 11. The CDR3 covers 14 residues. The CDR3 here is CASSLWVIAGLKFF. The CDR3 DNA is TGTGCCAGCAGCTTGTGGGTTATAGCGGGACTTAAGTTCTTC.

This chain connects TRBV18 to TRBJ2-7, with a tentative D call TRBD1 (6 bases). Trimming shortened V by 6 bases and J by 1 base, and 7 bases separated the two germline ends. The germline CDR1 and CDR2 sequences are KGHSH and LQKENI. The CDR3 has 12 amino acids. As DNA, the CDR3 is TGTGCCAGCTCTACAGGGTCCTACGAGCAGTACTTC. It is translated as CASSTGSYEQYF.

The CDR3 DNA follows: TGCGCCAGCAGCCACGTCTACAGGGGGACCGGGGAGCTGTTTTTT. Translating it yields CASSHVYRGTGELFF. The V gene is TRBV4-1, the J gene TRBJ2-2, with 8 bases that match TRBD1. Germline V CDR1 and CDR2: MGHRA, YSYEKL. The CDR3 extends over 15 amino acids. J was trimmed by 5 bases and V by 3 bases; bases with no gene match: 5.

The chain joins TRBV5-8 to TRBJ2-1, with a tentative D call TRBD2 (6 bases). Germline lookup yields CDR1 SGHTS and CDR2 YDEGEE. The V end was cut by 3 bases, the J end by 8 bases, with 15 bases between. The CDR3 extends over 14 amino acids. Here the CDR3 DNA reads TGTGCCAGCAGCTCGGGACTGTCTTGGGATGAGCAGTTCTTC. Translating gives CASSSGLSWDEQFF.